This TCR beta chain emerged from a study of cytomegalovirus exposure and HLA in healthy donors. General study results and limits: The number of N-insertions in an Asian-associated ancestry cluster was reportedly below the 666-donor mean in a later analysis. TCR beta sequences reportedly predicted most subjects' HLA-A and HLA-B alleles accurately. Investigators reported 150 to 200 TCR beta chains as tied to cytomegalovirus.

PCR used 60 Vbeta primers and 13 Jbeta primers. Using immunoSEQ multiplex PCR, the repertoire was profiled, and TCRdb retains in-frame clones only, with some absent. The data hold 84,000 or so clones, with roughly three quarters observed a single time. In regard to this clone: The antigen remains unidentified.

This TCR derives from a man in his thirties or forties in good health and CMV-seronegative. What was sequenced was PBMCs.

DNA of the CDR3: TGTGCCAGCAGGTTCCGGGACAGGGGTATTAATGAGCAGTTCTTC. Residues: CASRFRDRGINEQFF. The chain employs TRBV7-2 and TRBJ2-1; TRBD1 matches 10 bases. The CDR3 totals 15 residues. The germline V gene has CDR1 SGHTA and CDR2 FQGNSA. V was clipped by 6 bases and J by 7 bases; unmatched bases: 9.